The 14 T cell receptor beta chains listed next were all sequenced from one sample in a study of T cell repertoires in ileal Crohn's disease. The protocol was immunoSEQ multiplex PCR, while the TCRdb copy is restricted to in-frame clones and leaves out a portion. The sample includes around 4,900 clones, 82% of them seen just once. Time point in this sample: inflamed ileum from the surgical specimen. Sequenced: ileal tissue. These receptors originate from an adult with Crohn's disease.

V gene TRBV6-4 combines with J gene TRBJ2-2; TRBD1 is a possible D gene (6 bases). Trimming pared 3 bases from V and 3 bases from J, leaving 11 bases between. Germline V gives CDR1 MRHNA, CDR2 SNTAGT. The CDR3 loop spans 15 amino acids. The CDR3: CASSESGEYTGELFF. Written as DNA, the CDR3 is TGTGCCAGCAGTGAGTCAGGGGAGTACACCGGGGAGCTGTTTTTT.

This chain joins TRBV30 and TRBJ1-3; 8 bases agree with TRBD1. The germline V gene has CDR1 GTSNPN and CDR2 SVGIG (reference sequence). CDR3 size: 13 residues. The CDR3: CATGVSSGNTIYF. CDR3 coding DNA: TGTGCGACAGGGGTTTCGTCTGGAAACACCATATATTTT.

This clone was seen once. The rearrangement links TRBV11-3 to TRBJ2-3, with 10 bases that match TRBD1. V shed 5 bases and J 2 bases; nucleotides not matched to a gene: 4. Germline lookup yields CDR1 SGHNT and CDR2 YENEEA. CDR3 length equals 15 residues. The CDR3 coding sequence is TGTGCCAGCAGCGCCGGGACAGGGGTCACAGATACGCAGTATTTT. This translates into CASSAGTGVTDTQYF.

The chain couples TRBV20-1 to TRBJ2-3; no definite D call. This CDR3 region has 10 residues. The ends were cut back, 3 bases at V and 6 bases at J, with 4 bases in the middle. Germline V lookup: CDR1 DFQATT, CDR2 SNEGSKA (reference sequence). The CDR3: CSASRDTQYF. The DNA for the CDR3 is TGCAGTGCTAGTCGGGATACGCAGTATTTT.

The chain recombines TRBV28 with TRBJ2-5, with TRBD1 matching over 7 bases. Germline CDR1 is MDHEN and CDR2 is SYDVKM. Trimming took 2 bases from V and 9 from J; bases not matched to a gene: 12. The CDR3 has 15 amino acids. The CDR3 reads CASSLNGPGTGAQYF. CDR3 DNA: TGTGCCAGCAGTTTAAATGGTCCAGGTACAGGGGCCCAGTACTTC.

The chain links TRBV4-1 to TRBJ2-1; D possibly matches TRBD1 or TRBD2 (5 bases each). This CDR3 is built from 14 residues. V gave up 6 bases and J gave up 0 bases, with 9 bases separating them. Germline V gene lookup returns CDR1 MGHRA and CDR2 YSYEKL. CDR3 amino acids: CASRPGTSYNEQFF. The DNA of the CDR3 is TGCGCCAGCAGACCAGGGACCTCCTACAATGAGCAGTTCTTC.

The CDR3 region has the DNA TGTGCCAGCAGCTTAGCCTCCAATGTTTTGGGGGCCAACGTCCTGACTTTC. Amino acids: CASSLASNVLGANVLTF. The chain combines TRBV7-6 with TRBJ2-6; D not resolved. CDR1 and CDR2 from the germline V gene are SGHVS and FNYEAQ. The ends were cut back, 0 bases at V and 4 bases at J, with 13 bases in the middle. This CDR3 comprises 17 residues.

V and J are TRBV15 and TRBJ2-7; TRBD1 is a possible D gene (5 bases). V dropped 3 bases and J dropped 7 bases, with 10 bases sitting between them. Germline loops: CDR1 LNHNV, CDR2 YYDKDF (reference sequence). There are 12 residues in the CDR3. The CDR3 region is CATSRLQEEQYF. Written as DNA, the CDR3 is TGTGCCACCAGCAGGCTACAGGAGGAGCAGTACTTC.

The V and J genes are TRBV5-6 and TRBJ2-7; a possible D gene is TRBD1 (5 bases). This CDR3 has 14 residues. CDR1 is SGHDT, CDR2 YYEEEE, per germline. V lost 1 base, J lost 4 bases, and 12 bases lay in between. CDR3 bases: TGTGCCAGCAGCTTGTACCCAGGGCAATACGAGCAGTACTTC. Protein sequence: CASSLYPGQYEQYF. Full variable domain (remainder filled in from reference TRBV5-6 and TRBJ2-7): DAGVTQSPTHLIKTRGQQVTLRCSPKSGHDTVSWYQQALGQGPQFIFQYYEEEERQRGNFPDRFSGHQFPNYSSELNVNALLLGDSALYLCASSLYPGQYEQYFGPGTRLTVT.

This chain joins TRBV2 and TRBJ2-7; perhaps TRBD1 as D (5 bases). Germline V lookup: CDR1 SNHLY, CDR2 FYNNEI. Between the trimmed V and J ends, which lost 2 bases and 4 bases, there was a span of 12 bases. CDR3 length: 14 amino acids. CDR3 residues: CASSEQGFGYEQYF. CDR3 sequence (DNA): TGTGCCAGCAGTGAACAGGGCTTCGGGTACGAGCAGTACTTC.

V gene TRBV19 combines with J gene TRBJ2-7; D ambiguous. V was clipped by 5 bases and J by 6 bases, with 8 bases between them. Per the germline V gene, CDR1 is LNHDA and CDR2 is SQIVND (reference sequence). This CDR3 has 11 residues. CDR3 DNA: TGTGCCAGTAGTTCATCTCTCGAGCAGTACTTC. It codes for CASSSSLEQYF. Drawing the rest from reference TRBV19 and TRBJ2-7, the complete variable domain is DGGITQSPKYLFRKEGQNVTLSCEQNLNHDAMYWYRQDPGQGLRLIYYSQIVNDFQKGDIAEGYSVSREKKESFPLTVTSAQKNPTAFYLCASSSSLEQYFGPGTRLTVT.

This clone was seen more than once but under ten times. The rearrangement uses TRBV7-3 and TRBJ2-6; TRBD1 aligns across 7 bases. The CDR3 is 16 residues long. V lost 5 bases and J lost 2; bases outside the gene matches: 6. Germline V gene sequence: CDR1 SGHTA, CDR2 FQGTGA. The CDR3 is CASSARQGPGANVLTF. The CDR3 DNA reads TGTGCCAGCAGCGCCAGACAGGGACCTGGGGCCAACGTCCTGACTTTC.

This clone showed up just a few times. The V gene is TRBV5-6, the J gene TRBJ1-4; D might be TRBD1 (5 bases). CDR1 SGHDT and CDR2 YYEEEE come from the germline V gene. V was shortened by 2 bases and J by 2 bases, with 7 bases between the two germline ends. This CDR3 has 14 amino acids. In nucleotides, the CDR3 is TGTGCCAGCAGCTTCGGGACCACTAATGAAAAACTGTTTTTT. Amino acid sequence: CASSFGTTNEKLFF. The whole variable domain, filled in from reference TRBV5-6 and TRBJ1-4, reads DAGVTQSPTHLIKTRGQQVTLRCSPKSGHDTVSWYQQALGQGPQFIFQYYEEEERQRGNFPDRFSGHQFPNYSSELNVNALLLGDSALYLCASSFGTTNEKLFFGSGTQLSVL.

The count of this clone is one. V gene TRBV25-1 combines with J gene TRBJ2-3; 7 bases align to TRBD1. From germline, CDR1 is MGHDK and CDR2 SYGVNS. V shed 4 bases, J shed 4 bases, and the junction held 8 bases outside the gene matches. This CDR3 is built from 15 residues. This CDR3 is CASSGINRGADTQYF. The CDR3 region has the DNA TGTGCCAGCAGTGGGATAAACAGGGGCGCAGATACGCAGTATTTT.